Presented here are 30 T cell receptor beta chains from one specimen sequenced in a study of identical twins. TCRdb reprocessed the 5' RACE reads via MiXCR and lists one record per CDR3 protein. The sample holds 700,000 or so distinct CDR3 sequences, 21% seen once. The data were also submitted as part of a second study, on T cells expressing NK-cell markers.

The sample comprised PBMCs. The receptors originated from a woman younger than 35 in good health.

This chain joins TRBV20-1 and TRBJ2-3; 8 nucleotides agree with TRBD2. Germline CDR1 is DFQATT and CDR2 is SNEGSKA (reference sequence). The CDR3 runs 15 residues. V shed 3 bases and J 3 bases; nucleotides not matched to a gene: 8. The CDR3 region is CSARDGTRATDTQYF. The CDR3 DNA reads as TGCAGTGCTAGGGACGGGACTAGGGCAACAGATACGCAGTATTTT.

This clonotype was recorded a few times. The chain links TRBV20-1 to TRBJ2-5, with D maybe TRBD2 (5 bases). The CDR3 runs to 13 residues. CDR1 DFQATT and CDR2 SNEGSKA come from the germline V gene (reference sequence). V was trimmed by 3 bases and J by 5 bases, leaving 13 bases between them. DNA for the CDR3: TGCAGTGCTAGGCGGGCTAGCCGGGAGACCCAGTACTTC. This gives the protein CSARRASRETQYF.

The rearrangement links TRBV29-1 to TRBJ2-7, with a tentative D call TRBD1 (6 bases). V lost 2 bases and J lost 7, with 15 bases in between. The CDR3 has 13 residues. Germline CDR1 and CDR2: SQVTM and ANQGSEA. DNA for the CDR3: TGCAGCGTTGAAATCAGGGGTACCCGGGAGCAGTACTTC. Translated: CSVEIRGTREQYF.

This clonotype was seen a handful of times. The CDR3 reads CASSYSDYGYTF. In DNA form, the CDR3 reads TGTGCCAGCAGTTACTCTGACTATGGCTACACCTTC. This chain links TRBV6-5 with TRBJ1-2; no clear D. V lost 0 bases to trimming and J lost 3 bases, with 2 bases between them. The CDR3 runs to 12 residues. The germline gives CDR1 MNHEY, CDR2 SVGAGI.

This clonotype was seen more than once but under ten times. This chain connects TRBV9 to TRBJ2-1; TRBD2 matches 13 bases. V lost 7 bases and J lost 13; bases outside the gene matches: 5. Germline lookup yields CDR1 SGDLS and CDR2 YYNGEE. The CDR3 is made up of 12 amino acids. In DNA, the CDR3 is TGTGCCAGCGGACTAGCGGGGGATCTCCAGTTCTTC. Protein sequence: CASGLAGDLQFF.

V usage is TRBV12-3 or TRBV12-4 and J usage is TRBJ2-5; D is possibly TRBD2 (7 bases). Trimming took off 5 bases at V and 2 bases at J, with 15 bases between the two ends. There are 15 residues in the CDR3. The CDR3 DNA sequence: TGTGCCAGCAGTCACGGAGGGGGGGGACAAGAGACCCAGTACTTC. This gives the protein CASSHGGGGQETQYF.

The genes are TRBV7-2 and TRBJ2-5; D uncertain. The ends were cut back, 0 bases at V and 7 bases at J, with 12 bases in the middle. Germline V gene data show CDR1 as SGHTA and CDR2 as FQGNSA. The CDR3 extends over 14 amino acids. In nucleotides, the CDR3 is TGTGCCAGCAGCTTAGCGTTGGAATCAGGGACCCAGTACTTC. This sequence encodes CASSLALESGTQYF.

The chain recombines TRBV5-4 with TRBJ1-2; the D is unclear. V lost 3 bases and J lost 2, with 17 bases in between. The CDR3 extends over 16 amino acids. Germline values: CDR1 SGHNT, CDR2 YYREEE (reference sequence). The CDR3 DNA follows: TGTGCCAGCAGCTCCAAATATGAGGGAGCCAACTATGGCTACACCTTC. This encodes CASSSKYEGANYGYTF.

This clonotype has a handful of counts. The V gene is TRBV6-2 or TRBV6-3, the J gene TRBJ1-5; tentative D call: TRBD1 (6 bases). There are 14 residues in the CDR3. Per the germline V gene, CDR1 is MNHEY and CDR2 is SVGEGT. Trimming took 2 bases from V and 7 from J, leaving 12 bases between them. The CDR3 DNA reads TGTGCCAGCAGTTACCTGCAGGGGTACCAGCCCCAGCATTTT. This codes for CASSYLQGYQPQHF.

This clonotype was recorded a few times. The chain recombines TRBV10-3 with TRBJ2-1; 11 bases agree with TRBD2. The CDR3 extends over 14 amino acids. Trimming at V came to 7 bases and at J to 8 bases, leaving 7 bases not matched to a gene. Germline CDR1 ENHRY, CDR2 SYGVKD. Here the CDR3 reads CAIKEGLAVDEQFF. The CDR3 DNA is TGTGCCATCAAAGAGGGACTAGCGGTCGATGAGCAGTTCTTC.

V and J are TRBV6-1 and TRBJ2-1, with D possibly TRBD2 on 6 matching bases. This CDR3 region has 15 residues. Trimming removed 6 bases from V and 7 bases from J, with 19 bases in between. Germline CDR1 and CDR2: MNHNS and SASEGT. The CDR3 here is CASSTTSFVANEQFF. The CDR3 DNA follows: TGTGCCAGCAGCACTACTAGCTTCGTGGCGAATGAGCAGTTCTTC.

The chain joins TRBV20-1 to TRBJ2-3; 9 bases match TRBD2. This CDR3 is built from 15 residues. The V gene end was trimmed by 6 bases and the J gene end by 5 bases; junction bases not matched to a gene: 12. Germline assignment: CDR1 DFQATT and CDR2 SNEGSKA (reference sequence). The CDR3 sequence is CSAGMGTSTEDTQYF. Written as DNA, the CDR3 is TGCAGTGCGGGGATGGGGACTAGCACGGAAGATACGCAGTATTTT.

The gene calls are TRBV9 and TRBJ2-2; unclear D gene. Trimming shortened V by 6 bases and J by 1 base, and 7 bases separated the two germline ends. Germline CDR1 is SGDLS and CDR2 is YYNGEE. This CDR3 spans 13 amino acids. Here the CDR3 DNA reads TGTGCCAGCAAAAGGGAGAACACCGGGGAGCTGTTTTTT. Protein product: CASKRENTGELFF.

The chain employs TRBV11-3 and TRBJ2-7; 9 bases are a match to TRBD1. The CDR3 is made up of 16 amino acids. The ends lost 0 bases at V and 1 base at J; junction bases unmatched: 4. Germline V gene data show CDR1 as SGHNT and CDR2 as YENEEA. In nucleotides, the CDR3 is TGTGCCAGCAGCTTAGATTGGGGGACAGGGTCCTACGAGCAGTACTTC. Its translation: CASSLDWGTGSYEQYF.

This rearrangement joins TRBV5-5 to TRBJ1-5; 7 bases line up with TRBD1. This CDR3 contains 14 residues. CDR1 and CDR2 (germline): SGHKS, YYEKEE (reference sequence). J was trimmed by 8 bases and V by 2 bases; bases with no gene match: 7. The CDR3 DNA is TGTGCCAGCAGCTTAACCGGGACAGTTGAGCCCCAGCATTTT. Protein: CASSLTGTVEPQHF.

In its sample, this clonotype was seen many times. The chain is built from TRBV20-1 and TRBJ1-2; tentatively, D is TRBD1 (5 bases). Germline V gene sequence: CDR1 DFQATT, CDR2 SNEGSKA (reference sequence). V was pared by 1 base and J by 4 bases, with 10 bases between. The length of the CDR3 is 13 residues. In DNA, the CDR3 is TGCAGTGCTAGAGTGGGGGTTGGCTATGGCTACACCTTC. It yields the protein CSARVGVGYGYTF.

The V call is TRBV7-9, the J call TRBJ1-1; tentative D call: TRBD1 (5 bases). The CDR3 sequence is 13 residues long. V lost 0 bases and J lost 11, with 13 bases in between. The germline CDR1 and CDR2 sequences are SEHNR and FQNEAQ (reference sequence). The CDR3 coding sequence is TGTGCCAGCAGCTTAGCGAGTACGGGGCATGCTTTCTTT. Protein product: CASSLASTGHAFF.

This clonotype appeared many times. This chain connects TRBV6-1 to TRBJ1-1; 9 bases are a match to TRBD1. This CDR3 contains 13 residues. Germline values: CDR1 MNHNS, CDR2 SASEGT. V trimming: 5 bases; J trimming: 10 bases; junction bases outside the gene matches: 8. The CDR3 is CASSPGTGLRAFF. CDR3 nucleotides: TGTGCCAGCAGTCCCGGGACAGGGTTGAGAGCTTTCTTT.

In DNA, the CDR3 is TGTGCCAGCGACGGGGGGGTGTCAGATACGCAGTATTTT. It translates to CASDGGVSDTQYF. J is TRBJ2-3 and V is TRBV12-3 or TRBV12-4; TRBD2 aligns across 8 bases. V shed 8 bases, J shed 4 bases, and the junction held 5 bases outside the gene matches. CDR3 length: 13 residues.

This chain links TRBV10-3 with TRBJ1-1; D is possibly TRBD1 (5 bases). The V end was cut by 2 bases, the J end by 1 base, with 8 bases between. The CDR3 length is 14 residues. The germline CDR1 and CDR2 sequences are ENHRY and SYGVKD. The CDR3 bases are TGTGCCATCAGTGAGGGGCAGGGGAACACTGAAGCTTTCTTT. Protein product: CAISEGQGNTEAFF.

V and J are TRBV6-2 or TRBV6-3 and TRBJ1-5; 7 nucleotides align to TRBD1. The CDR3 has 13 amino acids. Germline lookup yields CDR1 MNHEY and CDR2 SVGEGT. V shed 7 bases and J 5 bases; nucleotides not matched to a gene: 5. The chain's CDR3 is CASTNRGDQPQHF. CDR3 coding DNA: TGTGCCAGCACAAACAGGGGAGATCAGCCCCAGCATTTT.

J is TRBJ2-7 and V is TRBV5-1; 10 bases are a match to TRBD2. The CDR3 covers 16 residues. CDR1 and CDR2 from the germline V gene are SGHRS and YFSETQ. The ends lost 4 bases at V and 3 bases at J; junction bases unmatched: 10. The CDR3: CASSELFSGGFYEQYF. The CDR3 DNA sequence: TGCGCCAGCAGCGAATTATTTAGCGGGGGGTTCTACGAGCAGTACTTC.

This clonotype was seen only a few times. The chain carries TRBV10-3 and TRBJ2-1; 10 nucleotides match TRBD2. Germline CDR1 ENHRY, CDR2 SYGVKD. This CDR3 spans 13 amino acids. The V segment lost 7 bases and the J segment 6 bases; nucleotides outside the gene matches: 3. The CDR3 nucleotides read TGTGCCATCAATAGCGGGGGGACCAATGAGCAGTTCTTC. Its protein is CAINSGGTNEQFF.

The rearrangement uses TRBV4-1 and TRBJ2-1; 11 bases are a match to TRBD2. CDR1 is MGHRA, CDR2 YSYEKL, per germline. The CDR3 length is 18 residues. V gave up 2 bases and J gave up 5 bases; unmatched junction bases: 11. In DNA, the CDR3 is TGCGCCAGCAGCCAAACCGACGTGATAGCGGGAGGGAACAATGAGCAGTTCTTC. Encoded protein: CASSQTDVIAGGNNEQFF.

V is TRBV7-2 and J is TRBJ1-5; D may be TRBD1 (5 bases). This CDR3 contains 15 residues. V gave up 1 base and J gave up 5 bases, with 12 bases separating them. Per germline, CDR1 SGHTA and CDR2 FQGNSA. The CDR3 bases are TGTGCCAGCAGCTTAGTACCCAGGGCAGATCAGCCCCAGCATTTT. This sequence encodes CASSLVPRADQPQHF.

V usage is TRBV20-1 and J usage is TRBJ2-3, with 8 bases fitting TRBD2. The germline V gene has CDR1 DFQATT and CDR2 SNEGSKA (reference sequence). The CDR3 has 14 amino acids. The CDR3 DNA reads TGCAGCCCTAGAGTTAGCGGGGGCACAGATACGCAGTATTTT. Residues: CSPRVSGGTDTQYF.

The V and J genes are TRBV12-5 and TRBJ2-7; D uncertain. V lost 9 bases and J 5 bases, leaving 14 bases between the germline ends. The CDR3 is 12 residues long. Germline V CDR1 and CDR2: LGHNT, FRNRAP. In DNA form, the CDR3 reads TGTGCTAGCCTCCCGGACCCTGACGAGCAGTACTTC. This encodes CASLPDPDEQYF.

This clonotype came up a few times. The chain recombines TRBV7-3 with TRBJ1-1, with a tentative D call TRBD1 (5 bases). CDR3 length equals 15 residues. V dropped 5 bases and J dropped 5 bases, with 18 bases sitting between them. Per germline, CDR1 SGHTA and CDR2 FQGTGA. The chain's CDR3 is CASSPQRGERTEAFF. The CDR3 DNA follows: TGTGCCAGCAGCCCCCAACGGGGGGAGCGGACTGAAGCTTTCTTT.

This chain links TRBV10-3 with TRBJ2-3, with TRBD1 identical over 8 bases. This CDR3 spans 14 amino acids. The V and J ends lost 5 bases and 6 bases, in that order; junction bases with no gene match: 7. Germline-derived CDR1 and CDR2 are ENHRY and SYGVKD. The DNA of the CDR3 is TGTGCCATCAGTCTAGGACAGGGTCATGATACGCAGTATTTT. Amino acid sequence: CAISLGQGHDTQYF.

This clonotype turned up a few times. This chain uses TRBV20-1 with TRBJ2-3, with D tentatively TRBD1 (5 bases). With 6 bases removed from V and 5 bases from J, the gap between germline ends came to 12 bases. Germline V gives CDR1 DFQATT, CDR2 SNEGSKA (reference sequence). This CDR3 region has 12 residues. The CDR3 loop is CSAPRGEDTQYF. The DNA of the CDR3 is TGCAGTGCCCCTAGGGGCGAAGATACGCAGTATTTT.